The 9 T cell receptor beta chains reported below all come from one sample, sequenced in a study of cytomegalovirus exposure and HLA in healthy donors. Libraries were prepared by immunoSEQ multiplex PCR; TCRdb keeps only in-frame clonotypes and omits some of them. This sample has around 250,000 clones, with roughly 89% found just once. The sequenced material came from PBMCs. These receptors were taken from a woman aged 18-29 years in good health and CMV-seronegative.

The chain joins TRBV5-1 to TRBJ2-3; 11 bases map to TRBD2. The CDR3 has 16 residues. Germline CDR1 reads SGHRS; CDR2 reads YFSETQ. Trimming at V came to 4 bases and at J to 4 bases, leaving 8 bases not matched to a gene. CDR3 nucleotide sequence: TGCGCCAGCAGCATCTTAGCGGGGGGGTTGGCAGATACGCAGTATTTT. Its protein product is CASSILAGGLADTQYF.

The genes are TRBV4-1 and TRBJ1-1; TRBD1 aligns across 11 bases. Losses at the gene ends were 4 bases for V and 6 bases for J; bases not matched to a gene: 10. Germline CDR1 and CDR2: MGHRA and YSYEKL. CDR3 length: 16 residues. CDR3 region: CASSRPGQGVSAEAFF. CDR3 in DNA: TGCGCCAGCAGCCGACCGGGACAGGGGGTTAGTGCTGAAGCTTTCTTT.

This chain links TRBV7-6 with TRBJ1-1; D call uncertain. The CDR3 is 13 residues long. Germline-derived CDR1 and CDR2 are SGHVS and FNYEAQ. V gave up 5 bases and J gave up 5 bases, with 12 bases separating them. The CDR3 region is CASSPSPGTEAFF. For the CDR3, the DNA is TGTGCCAGCAGCCCCTCACCGGGAACTGAAGCTTTCTTT.

The chain uses TRBV11-2 and TRBJ1-2; D is unresolved. V lost 5 bases and J lost 8, with 21 bases in between. The length of the CDR3 is 15 residues. CDR1 and CDR2 (germline): SGHAT, FQNNGV. The CDR3 coding sequence is TGTGCCAGCAGCCACGGCAGGCCCTCCGTTGGGGGCTACACCTTC. Protein: CASSHGRPSVGGYTF.

The chain recombines TRBV9 with TRBJ2-1; TRBD2 matches at 12 bases. V gave up 0 bases and J gave up 8 bases; unmatched junction bases: 9. This CDR3 region has 17 residues. CDR1 is SGDLS and CDR2 is YYNGEE in the germline V gene. DNA of the CDR3: TGTGCCAGCAGCGTAGTCCCTCTAGCGGGGGGGCTCTATGAGCAGTTCTTC. This gives the protein CASSVVPLAGGLYEQFF.

The chain is built from TRBV10-1 and TRBJ1-6; no clear D. Germline CDR1 is WNHNN and CDR2 is SYGVQD (reference sequence). V gave up 3 bases and J gave up 7 bases, with 10 bases separating them. This CDR3 is 14 amino acids long. CDR3 amino acids: CASSEGSGNSPLHF. CDR3 coding DNA: TGCGCCAGCAGTGAAGGATCGGGGAATTCACCCCTCCACTTT.

V is TRBV5-8 and J is TRBJ2-7; tentative D call: TRBD1 (6 bases). Per the germline V gene, CDR1 is SGHTS and CDR2 is YDEGEE. V lost 2 bases, J lost 3 bases, and 15 bases lay in between. The CDR3 has 15 residues. The CDR3 reads CASSFAGTPFYEQYV. The CDR3 coding sequence is TGTGCCAGCAGCTTTGCCGGGACACCCTTCTACGAGCAGTACGTC.

The chain couples TRBV9 to TRBJ2-2; weak D call: TRBD1 (5 bases). The V and J ends lost 6 bases and 4 bases respectively, with 7 bases between them. Per the germline V gene, CDR1 is SGDLS and CDR2 is YYNGEE. The CDR3 extends over 12 amino acids. The CDR3, as DNA: TGTGCCAGCATGGGGCGCACCGGGGAGCTGTTTTTT. It yields the protein CASMGRTGELFF.

This clone showed up just once. The chain employs TRBV7-2 and TRBJ2-3; TRBD2 agrees at 12 bases. The CDR3 has 16 amino acids. Germline CDR1 SGHTA, CDR2 FQGNSA. Losses at the gene ends were 5 bases for V and 6 bases for J; bases not matched to a gene: 9. The CDR3 region is CASSILAGGHTDTQYF. The CDR3 DNA reads TGTGCCAGCAGCATTCTAGCGGGGGGGCATACTGATACGCAGTATTTT. Combining the CDR3 with reference TRBV7-2 and TRBJ2-3 gives the whole variable domain GAGVSQSPSNKVTEKGKDVELRCDPISGHTALYWYRQSLGQGLEFLIYFQGNSAPDKSGLPSDRFSAERTGGSVSTLTIQRTQQEDSAVYLCASSILAGGHTDTQYFGPGTRLTVL.